A selection of T cell receptor beta chains follows, all from one sample in a study of vaccination effects on CD4 cells after COVID-19. Repertoires were generated with immunoSEQ multiplex PCR, while TCRdb's copy carries only in-frame clones and drops some. This sample carries about 73,000 clones, about four fifths of them seen once, and the ten largest clones take 8% to 11%. These receptors' targets are unknown. The sequences come from CD4+ T cells from PBMCs cultured with SARS-CoV-2 spike peptides, collected before COVID-19 vaccination. The source is a human donor who received a COVID-19 vaccine. The CDR3 runs from the conserved cysteine through the conserved F or W. A D gene is named only where the DNA matches it firmly. Size is stated for part of the rows, as once, few or many counts, or as a class when the clone is expanded.

v_gene	abundance	d_gene	j_gene	CDR3nt	CDR3aa
TRBV5-1	few	TRBD2	TRBJ2-1	TGCGCCAGCAGCTTGAAGGGACTAGCATTTGAGCAGTTCTTC	CASSLKGLAFEQFF
TRBV7-9	-	TRBD1	TRBJ1-1	TGTGCCAGCAGCGGGACAGGGGGCTGGTGTGGCACTGAAGCTTTCTTT	CASSGTGGWCGTEAFF
TRBV2	-	-	TRBJ2-5	TGTGCCAGCAGTGTACAGTCACTTCAGTACTTC	CASSVQSLQYF
TRBV7-2	-	-	TRBJ1-5	TGTGCCAGCAGCTTAGATGGTCAGCCCCAGCATTTT	CASSLDGQPQHF
TRBV2	-	-	TRBJ1-6	TGTGCCAGCAGTGGGCGTCAGGGGACAAATTCACCCCTCCACTTT	CASSGRQGTNSPLHF
TRBV24-1	-	TRBD1	TRBJ2-5	TGTGCCACCAGTGACACCACCGGGACAGGGGGTATGAGGACCCAGTACTTC	CATSDTTGTGGMRTQYF
TRBV11-2	-	-	TRBJ1-5	TGTGCCAGCAGCCGTCAGAGCAATCAGCCCCAGCATTTT	CASSRQSNQPQHF
TRBV24-1	-	TRBD1	TRBJ1-5	TGTGCCACCAGTGAGGCAGGGACAGGGCTAAATCAGCCCCAGCATTTT	CATSEAGTGLNQPQHF
TRBV20-1	-	-	TRBJ1-1	TGCAGTGCTAGTGTAAGGAACACTGAAGCTTTCTTT	CSASVRNTEAFF
TRBV30	-	TRBD2	TRBJ2-1	TGTGCCTGGGGAACCGGGACTAGCGGCTACAATGAGCAGTTCTTC	CAWGTGTSGYNEQFF
TRBV10-1	once	-	TRBJ2-3	TGCGCCAGCAGTGAGGATAACACAGATACGCAGTATTTT	CASSEDNTDTQYF
TRBV5-1	-	-	TRBJ1-2	TGCGCCAGCAGCTTCGAGGCAGGGCTCTATGGCTACACCTTC	CASSFEAGLYGYTF
TRBV9	-	-	TRBJ2-3	TGTGCCAGCAGCGTAGTCTCGGGGTTTAGCACAGATACGCAGTATTTT	CASSVVSGFSTDTQYF
TRBV2	-	-	TRBJ1-5	TGTGCCAGCAGCGACCAGTACGGCTCGGTGGGCAATCAGCCCCAGCATTTT	CASSDQYGSVGNQPQHF
TRBV18	-	-	TRBJ2-6	TGTGCCAGCTCAGGCGCAGGGTCTGGGGCCAACGTCCTGACTTTC	CASSGAGSGANVLTF
TRBV5-8	-	TRBD1	TRBJ1-5	TGTGCCAGCAGCCGAGGACAGGTGCCGTCAAATCAGCCCCAGCATTTT	CASSRGQVPSNQPQHF
TRBV7-7	-	-	TRBJ1-4	TGTGCCAGCAGCGCGACAGTGTCGGGTGAAAAACTGTTTTTT	CASSATVSGEKLFF
TRBV3-1/TRBV3-2	-	-	TRBJ1-5	TGTGCCAGCAGCCTTAGTCAGTTTAATCAGCCCCAGCATTTT	CASSLSQFNQPQHF
TRBV7-9	once	-	TRBJ2-5	TGTGCCAGCAGCGGAAGGACTACCTCCTCAAGAGAGACCCAGTACTTC	CASSGRTTSSRETQYF